Presented here are 24 T cell receptor beta chains from one specimen sequenced in a study of CD8 T cells in ankylosing spondylitis. TCRdb re-derived calls from the 5' RACE reads in MiXCR, one entry per CDR3 protein. The data show 650,000 to 800,000 distinct CDR3 sequences, with around a fifth seen just once and over 15% held by the top ten. Antigens of these TCRs are unknown. Study outcomes and limitations: Eight highly homologous variants made up a TCR beta motif, and this motif appeared characteristic of ankylosing spondylitis blood.

What was sequenced was blood, either unsorted or a sorted T cell fraction (not recorded which). Receptor source: a male donor with ankylosing spondylitis.

The gene calls are TRBV10-3 and TRBJ2-7; no definite D call. The CDR3 totals 14 residues. V dropped 2 bases and J dropped 4 bases, with 12 bases sitting between them. CDR1 is ENHRY, CDR2 SYGVKD, per germline. CDR3 nucleotides: TGTGCCATCAGTGAGGCTCAGCAGAGGTACGAGCAGTACTTC. This codes for CAISEAQQRYEQYF.

This clonotype was detected only a few times. One junction end disagrees with the germline gene, perhaps due to a read error. The chain carries TRBV3-1 and TRBJ1-2; TRBD1 might be the D (5 bases). Germline lookup yields CDR1 LGHDT and CDR2 YNNKEL (reference sequence). The CDR3 has 12 amino acids. CDR3 sequence reads: CASSQGTTERGF. CDR3 nucleotide sequence: TGTGCCAGCAGCCAAGGCACGACAGAGCGAGGCTTC.

In its sample, this clonotype was seen a few times. The CDR3 DNA reads TGTGCCAGCAGTCCCCGGGGAGGGGTGGTCGAGCAGTACTTC. Translating gives CASSPRGGVVEQYF. V usage is TRBV27 and J usage is TRBJ2-7, with 7 positions matching TRBD2. V dropped 5 bases and J dropped 6; count of bases not matched to a gene: 10. This CDR3 comprises 14 residues. CDR1 is MNHEY, CDR2 SMNVEV, per germline (reference sequence).

The J gene is TRBJ1-1, the V gene TRBV29-1; perhaps TRBD1 as D (6 bases). CDR3 length: 11 residues. The germline V gene has CDR1 SQVTM and CDR2 ANQGSEA. The V end lost 5 bases, the J end lost 7 bases, and 11 bases lay between the germline ends. CDR3 sequence reads: CSVSSTGEAFF. The CDR3, as DNA: TGCAGCGTTTCTTCGACAGGTGAAGCTTTCTTT. The full variable domain, its missing parts supplied by reference TRBV29-1 and TRBJ1-1, is SAVISQKPSRDICQRGTSLTIQCQVDSQVTMMFWYRQQPGQSLTLIATANQGSEATYESGFVIDKFPISRPNLTFSTLTVSNMSPEDSSIYLCSVSSTGEAFFGQGTRLTVV.

This clonotype was seen only a few times. This chain joins TRBV18 and TRBJ2-2; D is perhaps TRBD1 (8 bases). The CDR3 sequence is 18 residues long. Trimming removed 1 base from V and 5 bases from J, with 20 bases in between. Germline CDR1 KGHSH, CDR2 LQKENI. The CDR3, as DNA: TGTGCCAGCTCACCACGACCACAGGGGGGGATTGAGACCGGGGAGCTGTTTTTT. Protein product: CASSPRPQGGIETGELFF.

The V gene is TRBV5-6, the J gene TRBJ2-5, with 7 bases that match TRBD1. The V gene end was trimmed by 5 bases and the J gene end by 1 base; junction bases not matched to a gene: 8. CDR1 and CDR2 from the germline V gene are SGHDT and YYEEEE. The CDR3 runs to 15 residues. CDR3 amino acids: CASSPDRKPQETQYF. The DNA of the CDR3 is TGTGCCAGCAGTCCGGACAGGAAGCCCCAAGAGACCCAGTACTTC.

This sequence joins TRBV14 and TRBJ2-1, with TRBD2 matching over 7 bases. The J segment lost 9 bases and the V segment lost 6 bases, leaving 14 bases of the junction unmatched. CDR3 length equals 15 residues. Germline CDR1 SGHDN, CDR2 FVKESK. The CDR3 spells CASSPYEGGALEQFF. The CDR3, as DNA: TGTGCCAGCAGTCCCTATGAGGGAGGGGCCCTTGAGCAGTTCTTC.

This clonotype was counted ten times or more. The gene calls are TRBV9 and TRBJ2-2; 7 nucleotides align to TRBD2. There are 14 residues in the CDR3. V trimming: 3 bases; J trimming: 6 bases; junction bases outside the gene matches: 5. Germline lookup yields CDR1 SGDLS and CDR2 YYNGEE. In DNA form, the CDR3 reads TGTGCCAGCAGCGCGGGACTATCGTCCGGGGAGCTGTTTTTT. Protein product: CASSAGLSSGELFF.

The V and J genes are TRBV12-3 or TRBV12-4 and TRBJ2-7, with 7 bases matching TRBD1. The CDR3 contains 15 residues. V shed 5 bases and J 0 bases; nucleotides not matched to a gene: 7. This CDR3 reads CASSSRGQSSYEQYF. The CDR3 nucleotides read TGTGCCAGCAGTAGCCGGGGACAGAGCTCCTACGAGCAGTACTTC.

The chain links TRBV20-1 to TRBJ2-4; D not certain. Per germline, CDR1 DFQATT and CDR2 SNEGSKA (reference sequence). The CDR3 contains 11 residues. With 3 bases removed from V and 7 bases from J, the gap between germline ends came to 7 bases. CDR3 amino acids: CSARSGNIQYF. The CDR3 DNA follows: TGCAGTGCTAGGTCGGGTAACATTCAGTACTTC.

This clonotype was found many times. The rearrangement uses TRBV20-1 and TRBJ2-1; TRBD2 agrees at 9 bases. Germline V gene sequence: CDR1 DFQATT, CDR2 SNEGSKA (reference sequence). The V gene end was trimmed by 5 bases and the J gene end by 4 bases; junction bases not matched to a gene: 6. The CDR3 loop spans 14 amino acids. CDR3 nucleotides: TGCAGTGCTCCTCTAGCGGGAACATACAATGAGCAGTTCTTC. Translation: CSAPLAGTYNEQFF.

In this sample, this clonotype turned up a few times. The chain links TRBV11-2 to TRBJ2-3; TRBD2 is a possible D gene (6 bases). Per germline, CDR1 SGHAT and CDR2 FQNNGV. The ends were cut back, 3 bases at V and 6 bases at J, with 16 bases in the middle. The CDR3 loop spans 15 amino acids. In DNA, the CDR3 is TGTGCCAGCAGCTTGGGAGCGGGCTCGGGGGATACGCAGTATTTT. This gives the protein CASSLGAGSGDTQYF.

J is TRBJ2-1 and V is TRBV3-1; D possibly corresponds to TRBD2 (6 bases). The CDR3 consists of 16 residues. Trimming removed 2 bases at V and 7 bases at J, with 18 bases between. Germline V lookup: CDR1 LGHDT, CDR2 YNNKEL (reference sequence). CDR3 in amino acids: CASSQWGGRVGNEQFF. Written as DNA, the CDR3 is TGTGCCAGCAGCCAATGGGGAGGCCGGGTGGGGAATGAGCAGTTCTTC.

A few counts support this clonotype. Here the CDR3 DNA reads TGTGCCAGGAGCGGGACATCCTATTCACCCCTCCACTTT. This codes for CARSGTSYSPLHF. The rearrangement links TRBV7-3 to TRBJ1-6, with a weak D call TRBD1 (6 bases). CDR3 size: 13 residues. The germline V gene encodes CDR1 SGHTA and CDR2 FQGTGA. The V and J ends lost 9 bases and 8 bases respectively, with 14 bases between them.

This clonotype was observed a few times. V is TRBV20-1 and J is TRBJ2-2; unclear D gene. The germline V and J ends were trimmed by 2 bases and 2 bases, with 6 bases remaining between them. The CDR3 consists of 13 residues. From germline, CDR1 is DFQATT and CDR2 SNEGSKA (reference sequence). Here the CDR3 reads CSARPSNTGELFF. CDR3 sequence (DNA): TGCAGTGCTAGACCTTCTAACACCGGGGAGCTGTTTTTT.

This clonotype was counted between two and nine times. The J gene is TRBJ2-4, the V gene TRBV5-1, with no clear D. The CDR3 runs 14 residues. V was clipped by 7 bases and J by 0 bases, with 11 bases between them. Germline-derived CDR1 and CDR2 are SGHRS and YFSETQ. For the CDR3, the DNA is TGCGCCAGCGGTTCAGGAGTAGCCAAAAACATTCAGTACTTC. It yields the protein CASGSGVAKNIQYF. Together with reference TRBV5-1 and TRBJ2-4, the CDR3 gives the full variable domain: KAGVTQTPRYLIKTRGQQVTLSCSPISGHRSVSWYQQTPGQGLQFLFEYFSETQRNKGNFPGRFSGRQFSNSRSEMNVSTLELGDSALYLCASGSGVAKNIQYFGAGTRLSVL.

This clonotype was observed a few times. This chain joins TRBV7-2 and TRBJ2-3, with D unresolved. The CDR3 totals 16 residues. Trimming cost V 0 bases and J 0 bases, with 10 bases left between them. From germline, CDR1 is SGHTA and CDR2 FQGNSA. CDR3: CASSLASISSTDTQYF. Written as DNA, the CDR3 is TGTGCCAGCAGCTTAGCCAGTATCTCTAGCACAGATACGCAGTATTTT.

The chain carries TRBV27 and TRBJ2-3; 13 bases align to TRBD2. The germline CDR1 and CDR2 sequences are MNHEY and SMNVEV (reference sequence). This CDR3 is 18 amino acids long. The V and J ends lost 0 bases and 2 bases, in that order; junction bases with no gene match: 5. The CDR3 bases are TGTGCCAGCAGTTTATCCGGGACTAGCGGGACCTTCACAGATACGCAGTATTTT. This translates into CASSLSGTSGTFTDTQYF.

This clonotype came up a few times. This chain joins TRBV20-1 and TRBJ1-2; D might be TRBD1 (5 bases). Germline loops: CDR1 DFQATT, CDR2 SNEGSKA (reference sequence). V lost 4 bases, J lost 3 bases, and 12 bases lay in between. The CDR3 sequence is 13 residues long. The CDR3 DNA reads TGCAGTGCTACGGGGGAGGATGACTATGGCTACACCTTC. Encoded protein: CSATGEDDYGYTF.

The chain links TRBV29-1 to TRBJ2-7; 9 bases map to TRBD1. The CDR3 has 13 amino acids. Per germline, CDR1 SQVTM and CDR2 ANQGSEA. Trimming at V came to 5 bases and at J to 2 bases, leaving 4 bases not matched to a gene. This CDR3 is CSVQRTGAYEQYF. CDR3 bases: TGCAGCGTTCAAAGGACAGGGGCCTACGAGCAGTACTTC.

This clonotype appeared a few times. This chain connects TRBV12-3 or TRBV12-4 to TRBJ2-7; D is perhaps TRBD2 (5 bases). This CDR3 contains 14 residues. Trimming stripped 2 bases from V and 5 bases from J, with 13 bases between. CDR3 in amino acids: CASSLRESVHEQYF. The CDR3 DNA reads as TGTGCCAGCAGTTTAAGGGAGTCAGTCCACGAGCAGTACTTC.

This clonotype has just a few counts. The rearrangement uses TRBV10-3 and TRBJ1-4; D not certain. This CDR3 has 13 residues. Trimming removed 6 bases at V and 5 bases at J, with 10 bases between. The V gene's germline CDR1 is ENHRY and CDR2 SYGVKD. The CDR3 DNA reads as TGTGCCATCAGGGACCCGCAGAATGAAAAACTGTTTTTT. It encodes CAIRDPQNEKLFF.

The V call is TRBV12-3 or TRBV12-4, the J call TRBJ1-2; D not certain. The CDR3 consists of 12 residues. V lost 2 bases, J lost 6 bases, and 7 bases lay in between. CDR3 residues: CASSLTTDGYTF. The CDR3 DNA sequence: TGTGCCAGCAGTTTAACCACTGATGGCTACACCTTC.

The chain recombines TRBV18 with TRBJ1-1; D perhaps matches TRBD1 (5 bases). Trimming removed 5 bases from V and 0 bases from J, with 7 bases in between. Germline values: CDR1 KGHSH, CDR2 LQKENI. The CDR3 is 13 amino acids. CDR3 region: CASSGTVNTEAFF. For the CDR3, the DNA is TGTGCCAGCTCAGGGACGGTGAACACTGAAGCTTTCTTT. Combining the CDR3 with reference TRBV18 and TRBJ1-1 gives the whole variable domain NAGVMQNPRHLVRRRGQEARLRCSPMKGHSHVYWYRQLPEEGLKFMVYLQKENIIDESGMPKERFSAEFPKEGPSILRIQQVVRGDSAAYFCASSGTVNTEAFFGQGTRLTVV.